This T cell receptor (beta chain) was obtained from a study of shared clonotypes between healthy human individuals. Everyone who donated was a Caucasian adult who lived in Nashville, Tennessee. General study results and limits: Shared clonotypes: approximately 4.5% naive CD4, under 4% naive CD8, 2.3% memory CD4, roughly 0.4% memory CD8. A small donor pool kept down the genetic and exposure-history diversity that was represented.

The test was conducted at deep level. Measured with immunoSEQ multiplex PCR; TCRdb has only the in-frame clones, and not every one. This sample has roughly 700,000 clones, with around two thirds found just once. Germline V gene lookup returns CDR1 MNHNS and CDR2 SASEGT. Trimming pared 4 bases from V and 8 bases from J, leaving 17 bases between. The CDR3 sequence is 15 residues long. This clone occurred once. The antigen remains undetermined. Sequenced sample: memory CD4+ T cells sorted from blood. The subset here: CD45RA-negative fraction. The V call is TRBV6-1, the J call TRBJ1-4; D unresolved. The clonotype comes from a woman under 40 in good health. CDR3 amino acids: CASSALRPQWEKLFF. For the CDR3, the DNA is TGTGCCAGCAGTGCTCTCCGTCCCCAATGGGAAAAACTGTTTTTT.